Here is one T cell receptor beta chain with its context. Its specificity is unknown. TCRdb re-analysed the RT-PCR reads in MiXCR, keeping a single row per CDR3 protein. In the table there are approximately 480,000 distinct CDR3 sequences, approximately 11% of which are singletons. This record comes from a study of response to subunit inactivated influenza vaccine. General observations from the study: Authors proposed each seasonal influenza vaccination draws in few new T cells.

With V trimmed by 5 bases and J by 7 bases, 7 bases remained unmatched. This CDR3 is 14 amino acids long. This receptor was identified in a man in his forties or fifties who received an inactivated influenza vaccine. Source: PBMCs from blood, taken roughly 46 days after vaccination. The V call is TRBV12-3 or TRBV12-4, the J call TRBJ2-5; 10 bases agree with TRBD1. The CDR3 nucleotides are TGTGCCAGCAGTACGGCCGGACAGGGGGGGACCCAGTACTTC. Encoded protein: CASSTAGQGGTQYF.